This entry lists 29 T cell receptor beta chains sequenced from one sample in a study of Tregs in tolerant kidney transplant recipients. Clones were read by immunoSEQ multiplex PCR, and TCRdb kept only the in-frame ones, dropping some. The repertoire holds several thousand clones, with about 45% as singletons. Which antigens these TCRs recognize remains unknown. The sample taken for sequencing was CD4+ T cells from blood cultured with allogeneic cells. The receptors stem from a human donor in good health.

The chain combines TRBV23-1 with TRBJ2-7; the D gene is possibly TRBD2 (7 bases). TRBV23-1 is annotated as an ORF whose role is uncertain. This CDR3 is 15 amino acids long. V lost 6 bases, J lost 6 bases, and 21 bases lay in between. The CDR3 loop is CASSQGYGGAFEQYF. The CDR3 bases are TGCGCCAGCAGCCAAGGCTATGGGGGGGCCTTCGAGCAGTACTTC.

The chain is built from TRBV5-8 and TRBJ1-5; the D gene is possibly TRBD1 (5 bases). V was trimmed by 5 bases and J by 3 bases, leaving 9 bases between them. The CDR3 length is 13 residues. Germline loops: CDR1 SGHTS, CDR2 YDEGEE. CDR3 DNA: TGTGCCAGCAGTATGGGGCTCAATCAGCCCCAGCATTTT. Residues: CASSMGLNQPQHF.

Notes on this clone: Given a much more abundant clone one base away, this may be a read error. Other DNA sequences in the sample encode the same CDR3. The V gene is TRBV5-1, the J gene TRBJ2-2; possibly TRBD2 for D (6 bases). The germline V gene has CDR1 SGHRS and CDR2 YFSETQ. V was clipped by 7 bases and J by 9 bases, with 16 bases between them. This CDR3 has 13 amino acids. CDR3 DNA sequence: TGCGCCAGCCAACGCGGGGTAGGGTGGGAGCTGTTTTTT. The encoded protein is CASQRGVGWELFF.

Details on this clone: Other DNA variants within this sample encode the same CDR3. The chain carries TRBV7-2 and TRBJ2-7, with TRBD2 matching over 12 bases. J lost 2 bases, V lost 5 bases, and 13 bases had no gene match. Germline CDR1 and CDR2: SGHTA and FQGNSA. CDR3 length: 18 residues. DNA for the CDR3: TGTGCCAGCAGCCGCACCTCTACGAGGACTAGCGGGACCTACGAGCAGTACTTC. The encoded protein is CASSRTSTRTSGTYEQYF. The entire variable domain, with the rest obtained from reference TRBV7-2 and TRBJ2-7, is as follows: GAGVSQSPSNKVTEKGKDVELRCDPISGHTALYWYRQSLGQGLEFLIYFQGNSAPDKSGLPSDRFSAERTGGSVSTLTIQRTQQEDSAVYLCASSRTSTRTSGTYEQYFGPGTRLTVT.

The chain has TRBV15 and TRBJ2-2; 10 nucleotides align to TRBD2. CDR3 size: 16 residues. CDR1 and CDR2 from the germline V gene are LNHNV and YYDKDF (reference sequence). V lost 1 base, J lost 4 bases, and 3 bases stayed unmatched. The CDR3 nucleotides are TGTGCCACCAGCAGAGGACTAGCGGGTATCACCGGGGAGCTGTTTTTT. Amino acid sequence: CATSRGLAGITGELFF.

The rearrangement joins TRBV7-3 to TRBJ2-3, with a tentative D call TRBD2 (7 bases). V dropped 4 bases and J dropped 6 bases, with 17 bases sitting between them. Germline assignment: CDR1 SGHTA and CDR2 FQGTGA. This CDR3 spans 15 amino acids. The CDR3 sequence: CASSYQGGRVDTQYF. The CDR3 coding sequence is TGTGCCAGCAGCTACCAAGGGGGGAGGGTCGATACGCAGTATTTT.

The rearrangement links TRBV7-2 to TRBJ2-7; D remains ambiguous. The V end was cut by 5 bases, the J end by 6 bases, with 14 bases between. The CDR3 runs 13 residues. Germline V gives CDR1 SGHTA, CDR2 FQGNSA. In nucleotides, the CDR3 is TGTGCCAGCAGCCCAAATGCACGGTCCGAGCAGTACTTC. Residues: CASSPNARSEQYF.

By sample share, this clone is medium-sized. The chain recombines TRBV21-1 with TRBJ2-2. TRBV21-1 is a recognized pseudogene. The CDR3 has 12 amino acids. The CDR3 loop is CASSKVGGELFF. CDR3 sequence (DNA): TGTGCCAGCAGCAAAGTAGGCGGGGAGCTGTTTTTT.

A few counts support this clone. The genes are TRBV11-3 and TRBJ1-1; unclear D gene. Germline lookup yields CDR1 SGHNT and CDR2 YENEEA. The CDR3 extends over 13 amino acids. V was cut by 1 base and J by 6 bases, with 9 bases left in between. CDR3 residues: CASSLADGAEAFF. The DNA for the CDR3 is TGTGCCAGCAGCTTAGCCGACGGGGCTGAAGCTTTCTTT.

J is TRBJ1-6 and V is TRBV5-1, with D possibly being TRBD1 (6 bases). CDR1 is SGHRS, CDR2 YFSETQ, per germline. Trimming shortened V by 0 bases and J by 7 bases, and 11 bases separated the two germline ends. The CDR3 runs to 15 residues. CDR3 nucleotides: TGCGCCAGCAGCTTGGAGGGGGGTCGAAATTCACCCCTCCACTTT. Protein sequence: CASSLEGGRNSPLHF.

V and J are TRBV28 and TRBJ2-1; weak D call: TRBD1 (6 bases). V was cut by 10 bases and J by 6 bases, with 10 bases left in between. CDR3 length: 11 residues. Germline CDR1 and CDR2: MDHEN and SYDVKM. As DNA, the CDR3 is TGTGCCAATGGGGGCCCCAATGAGCAGTTCTTC. It yields the protein CANGGPNEQFF. The full variable domain, completed using reference TRBV28 and TRBJ2-1, is DVKVTQSSRYLVKRTGEKVFLECVQDMDHENMFWYRQDPGLGLRLIYFSYDVKMKEKGDIPEGYSVSREKKERFSLILESASTNQTSMYLCANGGPNEQFFGPGTRLTVL.

This chain uses TRBV11-2 with TRBJ2-5; D is unclear. The CDR3 contains 12 residues. Germline-derived CDR1 and CDR2 are SGHAT and FQNNGV. V shed 7 bases and J shed 5 bases, with 11 bases lying between them. CDR3 region: CASTRRWETQYF. CDR3 bases: TGTGCCAGCACTCGAAGGTGGGAGACCCAGTACTTC.

The chain combines TRBV7-2 with TRBJ2-3; 11 nucleotides line up with TRBD2. CDR1 is SGHTA and CDR2 is FQGNSA in the germline V gene. V lost 5 bases and J lost 7; bases outside the gene matches: 14. There are 17 residues in the CDR3. The CDR3 nucleotides are TGTGCCAGCAGCAAAATAGCGGGGGGGGCCTCCGGAAATACGCAGTATTTT. Protein product: CASSKIAGGASGNTQYF.

The chain carries TRBV7-3 and TRBJ2-6, with 8 bases identical to TRBD1. Germline V gives CDR1 SGHTA, CDR2 FQGTGA. The trim removed 5 bases at V and 0 bases at J, leaving 15 bases unmatched. CDR3 size: 20 residues. The CDR3 protein is CASSKEGQGAHYSGANVLTF. The CDR3 DNA reads TGTGCCAGCAGCAAAGAGGGCCAGGGGGCTCATTACTCTGGGGCCAACGTCCTGACTTTC.

The chain couples TRBV7-2 to TRBJ2-1; a possible D gene is TRBD2 (5 bases). The CDR3 loop spans 13 amino acids. Trimming left V 6 bases short and J 3 bases short, with 9 bases between. CDR1 is SGHTA, CDR2 FQGNSA, per germline. CDR3 nucleotide sequence: TGTGCCAGCAGTAGAGGGTTCTACAATGAGCAGTTCTTC. It specifies CASSRGFYNEQFF. Full variable domain (rest looked up from reference TRBV7-2 and TRBJ2-1): GAGVSQSPSNKVTEKGKDVELRCDPISGHTALYWYRQSLGQGLEFLIYFQGNSAPDKSGLPSDRFSAERTGGSVSTLTIQRTQQEDSAVYLCASSRGFYNEQFFGPGTRLTVL.

This clone was observed a few times. The CDR3 sequence is CASRLDSRSGNTIYF. For the CDR3, the DNA is TGCGCCAGCAGACTGGACTCGCGCTCTGGAAACACCATATATTTT. V and J are TRBV5-1 and TRBJ1-3; D unclear. V lost 5 bases and J 0 bases, leaving 12 bases between the germline ends. CDR1 and CDR2 (germline): SGHRS, YFSETQ. This CDR3 spans 15 amino acids.

This clone is deemed medium-sized. The DNA of the CDR3 is TGCGCCAGCAGCCAGGTCGGCGGGAATTCACCCCTCCACTTT. Amino acids: CASSQVGGNSPLHF. The V call is TRBV4-1, the J call TRBJ1-6; D uncertain. Germline loops: CDR1 MGHRA, CDR2 YSYEKL. This CDR3 is 14 amino acids long. V lost 3 bases and J 7 bases, leaving 10 bases between the germline ends.

This clone is deemed medium-sized. The rearrangement joins TRBV7-9 to TRBJ1-2; the D is unclear. V was trimmed by 3 bases and J by 4 bases, leaving 12 bases between them. The CDR3 extends over 14 amino acids. Germline lookup yields CDR1 SEHNR and CDR2 FQNEAQ (reference sequence). DNA of the CDR3: TGTGCCAGCAGCTTCTCTCAGAGCTCCTATGGCTACACCTTC. Protein: CASSFSQSSYGYTF.

V and J are TRBV5-5 and TRBJ1-1; D is undetermined. V lost 1 base to trimming and J lost 0 bases, with 19 bases between them. CDR3 length equals 18 residues. Per the germline V gene, CDR1 is SGHKS and CDR2 is YYEKEE (reference sequence). CDR3 protein: CASSLRSTPGRLNTEAFF. The CDR3 DNA reads TGTGCCAGCAGCTTGCGCAGCACCCCGGGGAGATTGAACACTGAAGCTTTCTTT.

Note on this clone: An end of the junction does not agree with germline; a read error may underlie this. The genes are TRBV7-8 and TRBJ2-4; perhaps TRBD1 as D (5 bases). The CDR3 extends over 13 amino acids. CDR1 is SGHVS, CDR2 FQNEAQ, per germline. CDR3 DNA: TGTGCCAGCAGCCCAGCAGGGAAACCCACCCTGAATTTC. As protein: CASSPAGKPTLNF.

Comment on this clone: A read error may explain this, as a much larger clone is one base away. This same CDR3 is encoded by further DNA sequences in the sample. The gene calls are TRBV11-3 and TRBJ1-1; the D is unclear. V was shortened by 2 bases and J by 3 bases, with 7 bases between the two germline ends. The CDR3 is 13 amino acids. CDR1 SGHNT and CDR2 YENEEA come from the germline V gene. The CDR3 protein is CASSLFGDTEAFF. The CDR3 DNA reads as TGTGCCAGCAGCTTATTCGGGGACACTGAAGCTTTCTTT.

The chain employs TRBV7-3 and TRBJ2-5, with D hard to call. Deletions cut 2 bases from V and 5 bases from J, with 12 bases between. The CDR3 totals 14 residues. The germline V gene encodes CDR1 SGHTA and CDR2 FQGTGA. The CDR3 spells CASSLALYRETQYF. The CDR3 bases are TGTGCCAGCAGCTTAGCGCTTTATCGGGAGACCCAGTACTTC.

In its sample, this clone ranks as large. The rearrangement joins TRBV19 to TRBJ1-1; TRBD1 might be the D (6 bases). The CDR3 has 14 residues. Trimming cost V 8 bases and J 4 bases, with 17 bases left between them. CDR1 and CDR2 from the germline V gene are LNHDA and SQIVND (reference sequence). The CDR3 bases are TGTGCCAGTTGCTCGTTGGGGGCAGTCACTGAAGCTTTCTTT. It is translated as CASCSLGAVTEAFF.

The CDR3 DNA is TGTGCCAGCTCATCGACTAGCGGGAGCTCCTACAATGAGCAGTTCTTC. It codes for CASSSTSGSSYNEQFF. The chain is built from TRBV18 and TRBJ2-1, with 12 positions matching TRBD2. V dropped 5 bases and J dropped 0; count of bases not matched to a gene: 2. The CDR3 is made up of 16 amino acids. Germline loops: CDR1 KGHSH, CDR2 LQKENI. Using reference TRBV18 and TRBJ2-1 for the parts outside the CDR3, the full variable domain is NAGVMQNPRHLVRRRGQEARLRCSPMKGHSHVYWYRQLPEEGLKFMVYLQKENIIDESGMPKERFSAEFPKEGPSILRIQQVVRGDSAAYFCASSSTSGSSYNEQFFGPGTRLTVL.

The CDR3 loop is CASRLAGAYNEQFF. CDR3 nucleotide sequence: TGTGCCAGCAGACTAGCGGGGGCATACAATGAGCAGTTCTTC. The V and J genes are TRBV6-5 and TRBJ2-1, with 11 nucleotides matching TRBD2. CDR1 and CDR2 (germline): MNHEY, SVGAGI. The length of the CDR3 is 14 residues. V shed 6 bases, J shed 4 bases, and the junction held 2 bases outside the gene matches.

This clone is termed medium-sized. The DNA of the CDR3 is TGTGCCAGCAGTAGGGGCGGGTCTTCACCCCTCCACTTT. Its translation is CASSRGGSSPLHF. The V and J genes are TRBV6-5 and TRBJ1-6; a weak D match, TRBD1 (5 bases). CDR1 and CDR2 from the germline V gene are MNHEY and SVGAGI. V was trimmed by 5 bases and J by 9 bases, leaving 11 bases between them. The CDR3 is made up of 13 amino acids.

The genes are TRBV5-3 and TRBJ1-2; perhaps TRBD1 as D (6 bases). TRBV5-3 is designated an ORF whose function remains uncertain. This CDR3 spans 13 amino acids. Trimming removed 8 bases from V and 5 bases from J, with 16 bases in between. This chain's CDR3 is CASSPRTAYGYTF. The CDR3 DNA reads as TGTGCCAGCAGCCCACGGACAGCTTATGGCTACACCTTC.

The genes are TRBV2 and TRBJ1-1, with D possibly TRBD1 on 6 matching bases. The CDR3 loop spans 14 amino acids. V dropped 6 bases and J dropped 1 base, with 12 bases sitting between them. Germline V gene lookup returns CDR1 SNHLY and CDR2 FYNNEI. CDR3 sequence (DNA): TGTGCCAGCAGCGAACAGGGCTGGAACACTGAAGCTTTCTTT. Translated, it gives CASSEQGWNTEAFF.

The chain joins TRBV7-2 to TRBJ2-7; 14 bases align to TRBD2. Trimming took 1 base from V and 2 from J; bases not matched to a gene: 4. Germline CDR1 reads SGHTA; CDR2 reads FQGNSA. This CDR3 has 17 amino acids. In nucleotides, the CDR3 is TGTGCCAGCAGCTTAGGACCGACTAGCGGGGGGGCCTACGAGCAGTACTTC. Translating it yields CASSLGPTSGGAYEQYF.